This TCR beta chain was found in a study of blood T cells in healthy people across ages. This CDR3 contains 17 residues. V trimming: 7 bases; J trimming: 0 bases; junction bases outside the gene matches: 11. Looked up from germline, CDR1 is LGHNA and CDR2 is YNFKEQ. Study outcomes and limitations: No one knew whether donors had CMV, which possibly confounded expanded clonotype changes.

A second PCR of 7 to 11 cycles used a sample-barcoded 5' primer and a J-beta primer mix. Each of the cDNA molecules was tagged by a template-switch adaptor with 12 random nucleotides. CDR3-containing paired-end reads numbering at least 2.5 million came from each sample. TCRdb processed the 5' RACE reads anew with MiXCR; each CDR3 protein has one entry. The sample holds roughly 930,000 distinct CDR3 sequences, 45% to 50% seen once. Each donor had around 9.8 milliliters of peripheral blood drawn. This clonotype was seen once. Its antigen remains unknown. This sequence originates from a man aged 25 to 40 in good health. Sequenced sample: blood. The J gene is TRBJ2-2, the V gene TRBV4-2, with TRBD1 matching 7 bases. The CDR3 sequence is CASTGNPGTANTGELFF. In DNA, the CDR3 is TGTGCCAGCACCGGTAACCCCGGGACAGCGAACACCGGGGAGCTGTTTTTT.